This TCR beta chain was sequenced for a study of T cell changes during pregnancy in multiple sclerosis. Germline CDR1 and CDR2: LGHNA and YNFKEQ. The CDR3 consists of 14 residues. The V and J ends lost 3 bases and 5 bases respectively, with 13 bases between them. The assay was immunoSEQ multiplex PCR, and TCRdb's table has in-frame clones only and misses some. The sample contains tens of thousands of clones, 75% to 90% of which appear only once. The chain recombines TRBV4-2 with TRBJ1-1; D is unclear. This specimen consisted of CD4+ T cells from peripheral blood mononuclear cells, obtained in the third trimester of pregnancy. This TCR came from a female donor with multiple sclerosis, enrolled in a pregnancy study. The CDR3 nucleotides read TGTGCCAGCAGCCAGTCCGGGAGGACGACTGAAGCTTTCTTT. This translates into CASSQSGRTTEAFF.